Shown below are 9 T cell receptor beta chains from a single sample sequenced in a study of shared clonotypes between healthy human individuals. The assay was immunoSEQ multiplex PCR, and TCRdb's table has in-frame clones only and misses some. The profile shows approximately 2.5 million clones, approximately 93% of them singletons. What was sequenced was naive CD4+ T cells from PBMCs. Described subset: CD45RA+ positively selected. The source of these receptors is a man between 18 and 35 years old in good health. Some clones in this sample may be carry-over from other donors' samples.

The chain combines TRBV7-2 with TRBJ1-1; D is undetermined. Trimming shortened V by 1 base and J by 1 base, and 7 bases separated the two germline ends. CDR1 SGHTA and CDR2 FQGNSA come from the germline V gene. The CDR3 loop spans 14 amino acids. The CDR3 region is CASSLGNQNTEAFF. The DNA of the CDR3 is TGTGCCAGCAGCTTAGGCAATCAGAACACTGAAGCTTTCTTT.

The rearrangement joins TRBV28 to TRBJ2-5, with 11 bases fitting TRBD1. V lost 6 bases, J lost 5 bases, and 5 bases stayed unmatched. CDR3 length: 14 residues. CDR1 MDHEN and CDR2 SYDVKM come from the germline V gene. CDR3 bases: TGTGCCAGCAGCACGGACAGGGGGCGGGAGACCCAGTACTTC. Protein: CASSTDRGRETQYF.

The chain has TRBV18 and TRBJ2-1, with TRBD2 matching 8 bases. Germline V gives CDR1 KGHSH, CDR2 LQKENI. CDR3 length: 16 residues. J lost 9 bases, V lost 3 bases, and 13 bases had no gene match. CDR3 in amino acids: CASSPPGSGRSIEQFF. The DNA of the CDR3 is TGTGCCAGCTCACCCCCGGGGAGCGGGAGAAGCATTGAGCAGTTCTTC.

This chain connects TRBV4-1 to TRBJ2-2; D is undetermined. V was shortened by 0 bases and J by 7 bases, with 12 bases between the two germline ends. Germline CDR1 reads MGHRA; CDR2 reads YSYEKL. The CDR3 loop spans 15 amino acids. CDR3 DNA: TGCGCCAGCAGCCAAGAATTCGGACGAGTCGGGGAGCTGTTTTTT. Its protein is CASSQEFGRVGELFF.

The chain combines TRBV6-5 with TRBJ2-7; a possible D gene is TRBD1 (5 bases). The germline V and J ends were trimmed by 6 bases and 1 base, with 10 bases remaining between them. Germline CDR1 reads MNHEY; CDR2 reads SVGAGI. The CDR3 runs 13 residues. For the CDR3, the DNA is TGTGCCAGCAGCAGGGCCGGTTCCTACGAGCAGTACTTC. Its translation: CASSRAGSYEQYF.

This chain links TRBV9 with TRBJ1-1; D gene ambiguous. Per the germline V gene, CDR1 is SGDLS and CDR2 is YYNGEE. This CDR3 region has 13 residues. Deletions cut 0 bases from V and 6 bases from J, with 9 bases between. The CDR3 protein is CASSVEAGAEAFF. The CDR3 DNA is TGTGCCAGCAGCGTAGAGGCCGGCGCTGAAGCTTTCTTT.

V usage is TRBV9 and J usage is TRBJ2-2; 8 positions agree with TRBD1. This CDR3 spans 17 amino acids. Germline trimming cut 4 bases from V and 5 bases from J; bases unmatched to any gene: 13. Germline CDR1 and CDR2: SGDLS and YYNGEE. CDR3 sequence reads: CASSPRTGTTRTGELFF. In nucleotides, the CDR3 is TGTGCCAGCAGCCCGCGGACAGGGACAACGAGAACCGGGGAGCTGTTTTTT.

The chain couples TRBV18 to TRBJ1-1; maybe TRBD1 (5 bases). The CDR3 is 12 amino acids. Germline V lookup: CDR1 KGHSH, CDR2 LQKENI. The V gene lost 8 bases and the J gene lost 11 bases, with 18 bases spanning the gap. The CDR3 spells CASRQGTSRAFF. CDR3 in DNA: TGTGCCAGCCGACAAGGGACTTCGAGGGCTTTCTTT.

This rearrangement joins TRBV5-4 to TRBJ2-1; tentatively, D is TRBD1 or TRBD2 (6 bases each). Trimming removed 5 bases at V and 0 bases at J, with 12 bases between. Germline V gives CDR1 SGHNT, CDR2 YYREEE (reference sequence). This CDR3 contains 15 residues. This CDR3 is CASRGGSSSYNEQFF. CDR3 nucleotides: TGTGCCAGCAGGGGGGGCTCGAGCTCCTACAATGAGCAGTTCTTC. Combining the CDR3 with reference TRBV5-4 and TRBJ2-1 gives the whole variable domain ETGVTQSPTHLIKTRGQQVTLRCSSQSGHNTVSWYQQALGQGPQFIFQYYREEENGRGNFPPRFSGLQFPNYSSELNVNALELDDSALYLCASRGGSSSYNEQFFGPGTRLTVL.